This is a list of T cell receptor beta chains from one sample in a study of molecular identifiers for immune sequencing clone quantification. Using its own MiXCR run on the PCR reads, TCRdb lists one record per CDR3 protein. The sample comprises approximately 500,000 distinct CDR3 sequences, about 25% of which are singletons, and roughly 0.79% rests with the top ten. The sample was naive CD8+ T cells from blood, with Jurkat cell RNA spiked in. These receptors were taken from a human donor in good health. Some libraries in this study had Jurkat cell RNA spiked in. CDR3s include the opening cysteine and the closing phenylalanine or tryptophan. Fields, in order: clone size, J gene, D gene, V gene, CDR3 protein, CDR3 DNA. A D gene is named only where the DNA matches it firmly. Size tells how often a clone was seen (once, few, many) or the class of an expanded clone, and some rows leave it out.

many TRBJ2-7 . TRBV20-1 CSAQRSLVYEQYF TGCAGTGCCCAAAGGTCGCTAGTCTACGAGCAGTACTTC
. TRBJ1-1 . TRBV11-2 CASSSPALTEAFF TGTGCCAGCAGCTCCCCGGCGCTCACTGAAGCTTTCTTT
. TRBJ2-1 TRBD1 TRBV20-1 CSASADDRGRMDEQFF TGCAGTGCTTCAGCTGATGACAGGGGTCGCATGGATGAGCAGTTCTTC
few TRBJ2-7 TRBD2 TRBV9 CASSVAGLGDEQYF TGTGCCAGCAGCGTAGCGGGACTAGGAGACGAGCAGTACTTC
few TRBJ2-3 . TRBV5-4 CASSSWGAANTDTQYF TGTGCCAGCAGCTCGTGGGGAGCGGCCAACACAGATACGCAGTATTTT
. TRBJ1-1 . TRBV19 CASSIGEGLGYMNTEAFF TGTGCCAGTAGTATAGGGGAGGGTCTCGGTTACATGAACACTGAAGCTTTCTTT
few TRBJ1-1 TRBD1 TRBV4-1 CASSQDPGGMNTEAFF TGCGCCAGCAGCCAAGATCCAGGGGGAATGAACACTGAAGCTTTCTTT
. TRBJ2-2 . TRBV7-9 CASSSPLGAAWELFF TGTGCCAGCAGCTCCCCCTTGGGAGCGGCCTGGGAGCTGTTTTTT
. TRBJ2-3 . TRBV2 CASSEVGGGTDTQYF TGTGCCAGCAGTGAAGTCGGGGGTGGGACAGATACGCAGTATTTT
many TRBJ2-7 . TRBV5-6 CASSLGTAFYVHEQYF TGTGCCAGCAGCTTGGGGACGGCGTTTTATGTCCACGAGCAGTACTTC
. TRBJ2-3 TRBD2 TRBV7-2 CASRLGLAGGPGTQYF TGTGCCAGCAGATTGGGACTAGCGGGGGGCCCAGGTACGCAGTATTTT
. TRBJ2-7 . TRBV3-1 CASSHWGLEQYF TGTGCCAGCAGCCATTGGGGGTTAGAGCAGTACTTC
. TRBJ1-2 . TRBV16 CASSPNKLGELDYGYTF TGTGCCAGCAGCCCCAACAAGTTAGGGGAGTTGGACTATGGCTACACCTTC
. TRBJ2-7 . TRBV7-8 CASSLDGTLSYEQYF TGTGCCAGCAGCTTAGATGGGACACTATCCTACGAGCAGTACTTC
. TRBJ2-7 . TRBV27 CASSSVVTGYEQYF TGTGCCAGCAGTTCGGTGGTGACGGGATACGAGCAGTACTTC
. TRBJ2-7 TRBD1 TRBV20-1 CRTWAWWGRDRGAYEQYF TGCAGGACGTGGGCGTGGTGGGGTCGGGACAGGGGTGCCTACGAGCAGTACTTC
. TRBJ1-5 TRBD1 TRBV19 CASSQDRGHREAQHF TGTGCCAGTAGTCAGGACAGGGGACACCGCGAAGCCCAGCATTTT
. TRBJ2-7 TRBD1 TRBV27 CASREDRGPYEQYF TGTGCCAGCAGGGAAGACAGGGGCCCCTACGAGCAGTACTTC
. TRBJ1-5 . TRBV27 CASSLIGNQPQHF TGTGCCAGCAGTTTAATCGGCAATCAGCCCCAGCATTTT
few TRBJ1-4 . TRBV19 CASSTTPLEKLFF TGTGCCAGTAGTACGACCCCTTTGGAAAAACTGTTTTTT
few TRBJ2-3 . TRBV20-1 CSASPLSGPTSADTQYF TGCAGTGCTAGTCCGCTTAGCGGCCCGACAAGCGCAGATACGCAGTATTTT
. TRBJ2-3 . TRBV11-2 CASSWGVGTATQYF TGTGCCAGCTCGTGGGGGGTCGGCACAGCTACGCAGTATTTT